These 8 T cell receptor beta chains share one sample of origin, sequenced in a study of cytomegalovirus exposure and HLA in healthy donors. PCR was performed using 60 Vbeta and 13 Jbeta primers. The table came from immunoSEQ multiplex PCR; TCRdb's copy has only in-frame clones and leaves some out. The sample contains roughly 110,000 clones, over 80% of which appear only once. What was sequenced was PBMCs. The receptors shown here come from a man under 40 in good health and CMV-seropositive.

The V gene is TRBV5-6, the J gene TRBJ1-5; TRBD1 matches at 9 bases. The CDR3 runs 18 residues. V was pared by 8 bases and J by 0 bases, with 15 bases of the junction left unmatched. Germline-derived CDR1 and CDR2 are SGHDT and YYEEEE. In DNA form, the CDR3 reads TGTGCCAGGATTGATGGGACAGGGAAAAGAAATAGCAATCAGCCCCAGCATTTT. It encodes CARIDGTGKRNSNQPQHF.

This clone was recorded a few times. The chain couples TRBV5-1 to TRBJ1-2; D is ambiguous. The germline gives CDR1 SGHRS, CDR2 YFSETQ. There are 14 residues in the CDR3. Deletions cut 8 bases from V and 5 bases from J, with 19 bases between. The CDR3 region has the DNA TGCGCCAGGTCCTCCCTGCGGCAGACGTATGGCTACACCTTC. Its translation is CARSSLRQTYGYTF.

The V and J genes are TRBV27 and TRBJ2-7; the D gene is possibly TRBD1 (6 bases). Germline-derived CDR1 and CDR2 are MNHEY and SMNVEV (reference sequence). Trimming removed 3 bases from V and 4 bases from J, with 22 bases in between. This CDR3 spans 17 amino acids. CDR3 DNA: TGTGCCAGCAGTTTTGTTAAGGCGTGGCAGGGGCCGTACGAGCAGTACTTC. It encodes CASSFVKAWQGPYEQYF.

J is TRBJ2-3 and V is TRBV7-9, with 7 bases aligning to TRBD2. The CDR3 runs to 18 residues. Germline assignment: CDR1 SEHNR and CDR2 FQNEAQ (reference sequence). V dropped 0 bases and J dropped 0; count of bases not matched to a gene: 9. This CDR3 reads CASSLAGGFYYSTDTQYF. CDR3 DNA sequence: TGTGCCAGCAGCTTAGCGGGGGGGTTCTACTATAGCACAGATACGCAGTATTTT. The full variable domain, in which reference TRBV7-9 and TRBJ2-3 provide the parts outside the CDR3, is DTGVSQNPRHKITKRGQNVTFRCDPISEHNRLYWYRQTLGQGPEFLTYFQNEAQLEKSRLLSDRFSAERPKGSFSTLEIQRTEQGDSAMYLCASSLAGGFYYSTDTQYFGPGTRLTVL.

This chain joins TRBV19 and TRBJ1-4; no reliable D call. The CDR3 is made up of 14 amino acids. The germline V gene encodes CDR1 LNHDA and CDR2 SQIVND (reference sequence). V lost 7 bases and J lost 2, with 11 bases in between. CDR3 protein: CASTPQSTNEKLFF. CDR3 bases: TGTGCCAGTACCCCACAGTCCACTAATGAAAAACTGTTTTTT.

The V call is TRBV5-6, the J call TRBJ2-1; weak D call: TRBD1 (5 bases). The germline V and J ends were trimmed by 2 bases and 3 bases, with 9 bases remaining between them. Germline V gene sequence: CDR1 SGHDT, CDR2 YYEEEE. The CDR3 is 14 residues long. The DNA of the CDR3 is TGTGCCAGCAGCTTACACGACAGCTACAATGAGCAGTTCTTC. Its translation: CASSLHDSYNEQFF.

The chain carries TRBV7-2 and TRBJ2-1, with no clear D. This CDR3 region has 12 residues. CDR1 is SGHTA and CDR2 is FQGNSA in the germline V gene. The V end lost 0 bases, the J end lost 8 bases, and 5 bases lay between the germline ends. In nucleotides, the CDR3 is TGTGCCAGCAGCTTAGCGCGCGATGAGCAGTTCTTC. It encodes CASSLARDEQFF.

V is TRBV19 and J is TRBJ1-2; 8 nucleotides line up with TRBD1. The germline V gene encodes CDR1 LNHDA and CDR2 SQIVND (reference sequence). V shed 5 bases, J shed 3 bases, and the junction held 8 bases outside the gene matches. The CDR3 has 15 amino acids. The CDR3 sequence is CASSLSGQAYYGYTF. The CDR3 coding sequence is TGTGCCAGTAGTCTATCGGGACAGGCGTACTATGGCTACACCTTC.